The following is a T cell receptor (beta chain) sequence with its context. The antigen is unknown. Losses at the gene ends were 0 bases for V and 1 base for J; bases not matched to a gene: 1. Germline V gene data show CDR1 as MGHRA and CDR2 as YSYEKL. The CDR3 sequence is 15 residues long. Using immunoSEQ multiplex PCR, the repertoire was profiled, and TCRdb retains in-frame clones only, with some absent. The data contain fewer than 85,000 clones, around 89% of them singletons. This sample is part of a study of OX40 agonist ivuxolimab in advanced cancers. Study-wide background: An anti-OX40 (CD134) antibody with agonistic activity, ivuxolimab, was administered to patients.

Study conclusions and caveats: Some nonresponders additionally presented with little normalized T-cell clonal expansion.

This chain uses TRBV4-1 with TRBJ2-5; the match to TRBD1 covers 8 bases. The sequencing here drew on CD4+ or CD8+ T cells sorted from blood, taken in a trial of the OX40 agonist ivuxolimab. The origin of this receptor is an adult with an advanced solid tumor such as melanoma, head and neck, liver or kidney cancer. DNA of the CDR3: TGCGCCAGCAGCCAAGAAGGGACAGGCCAAGAGACCCAGTACTTC. It codes for CASSQEGTGQETQYF.